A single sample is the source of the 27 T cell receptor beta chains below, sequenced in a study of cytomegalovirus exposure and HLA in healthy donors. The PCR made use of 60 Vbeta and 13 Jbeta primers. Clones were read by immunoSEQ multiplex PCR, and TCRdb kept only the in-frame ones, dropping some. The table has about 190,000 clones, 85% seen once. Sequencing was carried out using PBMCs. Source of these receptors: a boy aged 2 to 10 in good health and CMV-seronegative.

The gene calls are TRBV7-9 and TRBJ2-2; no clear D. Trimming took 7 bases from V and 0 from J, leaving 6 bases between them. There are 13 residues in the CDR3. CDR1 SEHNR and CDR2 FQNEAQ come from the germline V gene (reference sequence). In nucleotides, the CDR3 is TGTGCCAGCAAACTCACGAACACCGGGGAGCTGTTTTTT. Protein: CASKLTNTGELFF.

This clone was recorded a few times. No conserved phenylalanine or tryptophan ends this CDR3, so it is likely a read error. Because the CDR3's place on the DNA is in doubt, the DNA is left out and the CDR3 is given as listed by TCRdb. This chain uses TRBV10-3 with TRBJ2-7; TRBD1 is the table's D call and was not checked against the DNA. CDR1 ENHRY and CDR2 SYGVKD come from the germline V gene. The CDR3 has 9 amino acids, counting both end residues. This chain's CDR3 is CAIRRQQGA.

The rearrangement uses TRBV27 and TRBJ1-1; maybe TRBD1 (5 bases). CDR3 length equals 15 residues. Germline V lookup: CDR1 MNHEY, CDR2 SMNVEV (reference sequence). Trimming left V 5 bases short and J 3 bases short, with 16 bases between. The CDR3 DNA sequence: TGTGCCAGCAGTGACGGGGGACGGCGATACACTGAAGCTTTCTTT. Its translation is CASSDGGRRYTEAFF.

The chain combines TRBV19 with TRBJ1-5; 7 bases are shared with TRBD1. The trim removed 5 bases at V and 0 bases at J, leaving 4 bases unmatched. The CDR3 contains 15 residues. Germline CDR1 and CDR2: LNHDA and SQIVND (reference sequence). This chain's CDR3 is CASSPGQASNQPQHF. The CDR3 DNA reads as TGTGCCAGTAGTCCTGGACAGGCTAGCAATCAGCCCCAGCATTTT.

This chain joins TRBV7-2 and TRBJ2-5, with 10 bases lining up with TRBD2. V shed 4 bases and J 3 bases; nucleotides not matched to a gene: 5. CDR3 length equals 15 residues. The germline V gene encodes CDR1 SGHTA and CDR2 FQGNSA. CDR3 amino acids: CASSSVSGRKETQYF. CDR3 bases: TGTGCCAGCAGCTCGGTTAGCGGGAGGAAAGAGACCCAGTACTTC. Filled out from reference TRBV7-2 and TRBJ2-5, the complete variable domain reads GAGVSQSPSNKVTEKGKDVELRCDPISGHTALYWYRQSLGQGLEFLIYFQGNSAPDKSGLPSDRFSAERTGGSVSTLTIQRTQQEDSAVYLCASSSVSGRKETQYFGPGTRLLVL.

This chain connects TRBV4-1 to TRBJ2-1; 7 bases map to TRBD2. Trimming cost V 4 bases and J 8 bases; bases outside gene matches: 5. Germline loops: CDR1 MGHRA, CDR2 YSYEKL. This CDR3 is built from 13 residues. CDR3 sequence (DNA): TGCGCCAGCAGCCCCGGACTAGAGGATGAGCAGTTCTTC. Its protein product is CASSPGLEDEQFF.

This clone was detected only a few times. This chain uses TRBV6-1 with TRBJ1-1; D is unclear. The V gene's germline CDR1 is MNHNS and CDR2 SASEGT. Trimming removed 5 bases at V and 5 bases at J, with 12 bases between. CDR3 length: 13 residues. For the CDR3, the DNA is TGTGCCAGCAGTAGGGAGGGAGGGACTGAAGCTTTCTTT. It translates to CASSREGGTEAFF.

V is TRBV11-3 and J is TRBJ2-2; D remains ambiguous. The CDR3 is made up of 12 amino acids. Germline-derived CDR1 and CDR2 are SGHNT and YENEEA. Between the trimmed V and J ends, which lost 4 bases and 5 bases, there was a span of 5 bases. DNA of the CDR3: TGTGCCAGCAGCTCCAGAACCGGGGAGCTGTTTTTT. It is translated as CASSSRTGELFF.

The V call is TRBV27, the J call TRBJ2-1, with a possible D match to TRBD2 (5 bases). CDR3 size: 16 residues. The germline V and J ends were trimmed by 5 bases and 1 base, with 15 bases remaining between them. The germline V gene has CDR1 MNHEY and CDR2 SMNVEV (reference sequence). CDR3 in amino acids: CASSPPLWTSYNEQFF. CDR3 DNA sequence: TGTGCCAGCAGTCCCCCCCTCTGGACTTCCTACAATGAGCAGTTCTTC.

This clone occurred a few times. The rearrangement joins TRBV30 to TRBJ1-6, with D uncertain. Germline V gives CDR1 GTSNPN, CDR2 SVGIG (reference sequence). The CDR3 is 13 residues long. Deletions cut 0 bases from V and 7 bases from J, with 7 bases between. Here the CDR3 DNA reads TGTGCCTGGAGTGTTACCGAGAATTCACCCCTCCACTTT. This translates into CAWSVTENSPLHF. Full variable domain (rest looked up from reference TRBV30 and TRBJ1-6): SQTIHQWPATLVQPVGSPLSLECTVEGTSNPNLYWYRQAAGRGLQLLFYSVGIGQISSEVPQNLSASRPQDRQFILSSKKLLLSDSGFYLCAWSVTENSPLHFGNGTRLTVT.

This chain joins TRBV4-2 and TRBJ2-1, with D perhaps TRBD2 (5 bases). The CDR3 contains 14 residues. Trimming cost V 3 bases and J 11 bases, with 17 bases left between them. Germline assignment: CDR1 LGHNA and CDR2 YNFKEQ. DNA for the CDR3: TGTGCCAGCAGCCAGGAGGACTGGAACGACCAGCAGTTCTTC. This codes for CASSQEDWNDQQFF.

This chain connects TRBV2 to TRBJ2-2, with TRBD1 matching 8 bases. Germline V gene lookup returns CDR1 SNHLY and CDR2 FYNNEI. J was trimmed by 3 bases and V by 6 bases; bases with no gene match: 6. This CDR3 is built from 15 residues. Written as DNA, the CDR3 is TGTGCCAGCAGCCGGCAGGGGGCCGACACCGGGGAGCTGTTTTTT. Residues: CASSRQGADTGELFF. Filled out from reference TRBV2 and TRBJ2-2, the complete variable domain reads EPEVTQTPSHQVTQMGQEVILRCVPISNHLYFYWYRQILGQKVEFLVSFYNNEISEKSEIFDDQFSVERPDGSNFTLKIRSTKLEDSAMYFCASSRQGADTGELFFGEGSRLTVL.

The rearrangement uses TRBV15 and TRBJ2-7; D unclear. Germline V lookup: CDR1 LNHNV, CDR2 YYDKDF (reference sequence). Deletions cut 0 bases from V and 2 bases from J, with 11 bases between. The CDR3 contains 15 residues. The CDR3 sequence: CATSREMRSTYEQYF. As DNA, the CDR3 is TGTGCCACCAGCAGAGAAATGCGTAGCACCTACGAGCAGTACTTC.

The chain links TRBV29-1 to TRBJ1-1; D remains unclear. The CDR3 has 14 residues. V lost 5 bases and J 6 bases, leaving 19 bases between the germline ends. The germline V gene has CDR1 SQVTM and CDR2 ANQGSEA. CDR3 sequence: CSVFPPGLKAEAFF. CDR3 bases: TGCAGCGTTTTCCCTCCGGGGTTGAAGGCTGAAGCTTTCTTT.

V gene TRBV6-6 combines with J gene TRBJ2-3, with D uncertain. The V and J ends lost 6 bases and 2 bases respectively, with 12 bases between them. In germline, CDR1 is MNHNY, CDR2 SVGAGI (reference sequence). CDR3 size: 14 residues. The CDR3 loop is CASSPSTVTDTQYF. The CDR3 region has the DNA TGTGCCAGCAGCCCGTCGACTGTCACAGATACGCAGTATTTT.

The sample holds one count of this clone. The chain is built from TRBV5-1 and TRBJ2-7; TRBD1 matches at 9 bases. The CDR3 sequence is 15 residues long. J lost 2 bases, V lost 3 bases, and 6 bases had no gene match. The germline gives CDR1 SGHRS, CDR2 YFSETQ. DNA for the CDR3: TGCGCCAGCAGCTCCGAGGGACAGGGCGCCTACGAGCAGTACTTC. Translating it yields CASSSEGQGAYEQYF.

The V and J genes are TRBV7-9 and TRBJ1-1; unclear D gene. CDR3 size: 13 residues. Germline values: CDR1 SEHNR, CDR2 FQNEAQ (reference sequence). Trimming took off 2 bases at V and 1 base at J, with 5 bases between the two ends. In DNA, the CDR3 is TGTGCCAGCAGCTTACGCGAGAACACTGAAGCTTTCTTT. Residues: CASSLRENTEAFF.

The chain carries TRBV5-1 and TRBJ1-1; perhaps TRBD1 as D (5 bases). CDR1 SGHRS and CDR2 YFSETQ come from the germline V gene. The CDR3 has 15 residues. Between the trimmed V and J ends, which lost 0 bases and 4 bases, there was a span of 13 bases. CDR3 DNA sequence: TGCGCCAGCAGCTTGGTGGGGGGTCTGGGCACTGAAGCTTTCTTT. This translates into CASSLVGGLGTEAFF.

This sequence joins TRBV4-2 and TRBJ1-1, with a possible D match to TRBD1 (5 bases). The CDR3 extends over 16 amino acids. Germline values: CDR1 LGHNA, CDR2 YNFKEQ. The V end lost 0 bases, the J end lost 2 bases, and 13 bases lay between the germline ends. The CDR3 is CASSQDPRGSNTEAFF. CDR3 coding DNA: TGTGCCAGCAGCCAAGATCCTCGGGGGAGCAACACTGAAGCTTTCTTT.

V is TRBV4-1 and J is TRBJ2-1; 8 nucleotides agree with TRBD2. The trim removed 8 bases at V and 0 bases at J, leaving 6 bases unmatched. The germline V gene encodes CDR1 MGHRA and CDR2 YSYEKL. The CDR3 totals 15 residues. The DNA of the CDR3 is TGCGCCAGCGCCCGGAGCGGGAGCTCCTACAATGAGCAGTTCTTC. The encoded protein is CASARSGSSYNEQFF.

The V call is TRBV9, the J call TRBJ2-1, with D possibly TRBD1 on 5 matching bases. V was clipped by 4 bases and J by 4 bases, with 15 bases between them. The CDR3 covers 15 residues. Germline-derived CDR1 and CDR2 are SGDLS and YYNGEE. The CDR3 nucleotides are TGTGCCAGCAGCCCAGAGACAGTGTCATACAATGAGCAGTTCTTC. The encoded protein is CASSPETVSYNEQFF.

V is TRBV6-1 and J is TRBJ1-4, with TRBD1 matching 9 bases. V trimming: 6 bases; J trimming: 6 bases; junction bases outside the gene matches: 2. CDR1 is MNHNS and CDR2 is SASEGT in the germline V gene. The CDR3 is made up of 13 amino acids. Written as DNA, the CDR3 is TGTGCCAGCAGCCGGGACAGGGATGAAAAACTGTTTTTT. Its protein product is CASSRDRDEKLFF.

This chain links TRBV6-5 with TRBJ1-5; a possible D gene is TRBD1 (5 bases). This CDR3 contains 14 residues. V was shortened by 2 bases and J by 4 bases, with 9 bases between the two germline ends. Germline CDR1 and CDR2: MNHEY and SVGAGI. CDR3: CASSYRGRNQPQHF. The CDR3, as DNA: TGTGCCAGCAGTTACAGGGGTAGAAATCAGCCCCAGCATTTT.

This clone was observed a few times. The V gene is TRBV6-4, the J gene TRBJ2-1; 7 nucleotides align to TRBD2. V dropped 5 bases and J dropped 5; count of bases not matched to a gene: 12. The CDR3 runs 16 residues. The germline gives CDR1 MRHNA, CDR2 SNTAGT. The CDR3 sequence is CASSPRGGSGHNEQFF. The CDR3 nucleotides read TGTGCCAGCAGTCCCCGCGGCGGGAGCGGCCACAATGAGCAGTTCTTC.

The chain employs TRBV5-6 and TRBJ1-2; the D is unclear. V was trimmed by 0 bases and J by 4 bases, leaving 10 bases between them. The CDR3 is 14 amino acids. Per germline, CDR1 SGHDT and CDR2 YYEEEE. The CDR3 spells CASSLVQDGYGYTF. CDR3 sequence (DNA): TGTGCCAGCAGCTTGGTGCAGGATGGCTATGGCTACACCTTC.

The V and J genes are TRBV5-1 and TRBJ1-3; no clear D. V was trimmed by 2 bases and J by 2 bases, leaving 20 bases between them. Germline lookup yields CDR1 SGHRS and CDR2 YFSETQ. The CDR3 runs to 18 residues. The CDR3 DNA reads TGCGCCAGCAGCTTAGGAGGTGCTGTACCCCGGACTGGAAACACCATATATTTT. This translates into CASSLGGAVPRTGNTIYF.

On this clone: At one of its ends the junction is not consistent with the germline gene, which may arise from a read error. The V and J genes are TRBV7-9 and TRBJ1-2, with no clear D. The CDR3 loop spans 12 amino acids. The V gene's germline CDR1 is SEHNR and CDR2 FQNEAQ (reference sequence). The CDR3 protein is CSSSLVSYGYTF. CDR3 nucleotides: TGTTCCAGCAGCTTAGTCAGCTATGGCTACACCTTC.